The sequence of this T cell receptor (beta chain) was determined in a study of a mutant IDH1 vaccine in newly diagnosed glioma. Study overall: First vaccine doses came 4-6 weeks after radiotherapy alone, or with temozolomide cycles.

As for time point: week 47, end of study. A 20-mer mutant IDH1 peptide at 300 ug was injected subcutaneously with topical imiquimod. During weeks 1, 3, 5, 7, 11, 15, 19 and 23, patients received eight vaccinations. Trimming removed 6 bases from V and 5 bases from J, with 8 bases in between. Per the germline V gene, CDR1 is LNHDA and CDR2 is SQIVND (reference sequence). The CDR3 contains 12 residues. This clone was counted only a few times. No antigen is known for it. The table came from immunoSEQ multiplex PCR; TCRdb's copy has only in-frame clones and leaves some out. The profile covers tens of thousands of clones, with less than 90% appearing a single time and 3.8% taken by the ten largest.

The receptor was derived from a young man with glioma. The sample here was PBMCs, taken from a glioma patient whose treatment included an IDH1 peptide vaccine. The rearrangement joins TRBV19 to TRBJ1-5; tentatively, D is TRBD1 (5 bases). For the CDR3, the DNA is TGTGCCAGTAGACAGGATGATCAGCCCCAGCATTTT. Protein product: CASRQDDQPQHF. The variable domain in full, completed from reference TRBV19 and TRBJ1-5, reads DGGITQSPKYLFRKEGQNVTLSCEQNLNHDAMYWYRQDPGQGLRLIYYSQIVNDFQKGDIAEGYSVSREKKESFPLTVTSAQKNPTAFYLCASRQDDQPQHFGDGTRLSIL.